The 26 T cell receptor beta chains listed next were all sequenced from one sample in a study of blood T cell repertoires in COVID-19 (dated by TCRdb to the early 2020s). Preparation of the library involved the immunoSEQ multiplex PCR assay. Imported from immuneACCESS, the table was reduced by TCRdb to in-frame sequences with V and J called. These copies leave out some clones; in studies compared against another copy, an unresolved V gene accounts for under half, and the cause of the remainder is not known. For this sample there are 160,000 or so clones; approximately 90% appear just once. Of the sample, roughly 2.2% falls within the top ten clones. Source material: peripheral blood. These TCRs come from a woman in her 70s with acute or convalescent COVID-19.

The chain is built from TRBV4-2 and TRBJ2-2; 8 bases align to TRBD1. There are 16 residues in the CDR3. V shed 4 bases and J 7 bases; nucleotides not matched to a gene: 11. The germline V gene has CDR1 LGHNA and CDR2 YNFKEQ. The CDR3 DNA is TGTGCCAGCAGCCCCCCTCCGGACAGGGCGGGCGGGGAGCTGTTTTTT. Protein: CASSPPPDRAGGELFF.

This clone is a singleton in its sample. In nucleotides, the CDR3 is TGTGCCAGCAGCCCGGAGGTGGGCCCCCTCCACTTT. Amino acids: CASSPEVGPLHF. The chain has TRBV7-9 and TRBJ1-6; D remains unclear. Germline V gives CDR1 SEHNR, CDR2 FQNEAQ (reference sequence). The V gene lost 5 bases and the J gene lost 13 bases, with 12 bases spanning the gap. This CDR3 contains 12 residues.

The rearrangement links TRBV12-2 to TRBJ2-5; the table names TRBD1, a call not compared with the DNA. TRBV12-2 is a recognized pseudogene. The CDR3 runs 15 residues. For the CDR3, the DNA is TGTGCAAGTCGCTTAGGTGGACAGAAGCAAGAGACCCAGTACTTC. It encodes CASRLGGQKQETQYF.

This clone was counted a single time. The chain is built from TRBV6-2 or TRBV6-3 and TRBJ1-4, with a weak D call TRBD1 (6 bases). The CDR3 spans 15 residues. Germline values: CDR1 MNHEY, CDR2 SVGEGT. V lost 2 bases, J lost 8 bases, and 15 bases lay in between. CDR3 region: CASSYHRAEAEKLFF. CDR3 DNA: TGTGCCAGCAGTTACCACAGGGCCGAGGCAGAAAAACTGTTTTTT.

V usage is TRBV2 and J usage is TRBJ2-1; 8 bases line up with TRBD2. This CDR3 spans 18 amino acids. Germline loops: CDR1 SNHLY, CDR2 FYNNEI. V dropped 6 bases and J dropped 1; count of bases not matched to a gene: 14. The CDR3 loop is CASRPQPAGASSYNEQFF. In DNA, the CDR3 is TGTGCCAGCAGACCCCAACCAGCGGGGGCCTCATCCTACAATGAGCAGTTCTTC.

This clone was seen more than once but under ten times. This chain connects TRBV29-1 to TRBJ2-2; the match to TRBD1 covers 7 bases. The CDR3 spans 14 residues. The trim removed 6 bases at V and 0 bases at J, leaving 4 bases unmatched. Germline V CDR1 and CDR2: SQVTM, ANQGSEA. The CDR3 DNA follows: TGCAGCGTGACAGGGCCGTCGAACACCGGGGAGCTGTTTTTT. Protein product: CSVTGPSNTGELFF.

This clone was detected once. The CDR3 DNA reads as TGTGCCAGCAAAACGACAGGGCGACTTTCTAACTATGGCTACACCTTC. Translation: CASKTTGRLSNYGYTF. The J gene is TRBJ1-2, the V gene TRBV28, with TRBD1 matching over 7 bases. V was clipped by 7 bases and J by 0 bases; unmatched bases: 11. CDR1 is MDHEN, CDR2 SYDVKM, per germline. The CDR3 runs to 16 residues.

The table lists this clone with a count of one. V is TRBV6-5 and J is TRBJ1-2; the match to TRBD1 covers 11 bases. Germline CDR1 and CDR2: MNHEY and SVGAGI. This CDR3 comprises 14 residues. V lost 5 bases, J lost 7 bases, and 6 bases stayed unmatched. In DNA, the CDR3 is TGTGCCAGCAGTACAGGACAGGGGGCGGGTGGCTACACCTTC. This encodes CASSTGQGAGGYTF.

J is TRBJ2-3 and V is TRBV7-6; 12 bases are shared with TRBD2. V trimming: 5 bases; J trimming: 6 bases; junction bases outside the gene matches: 6. CDR1 is SGHVS and CDR2 is FNYEAQ in the germline V gene. This CDR3 is built from 15 residues. CDR3: CASSPRTSGADTQYF. The DNA for the CDR3 is TGTGCCAGCAGCCCGAGGACTAGCGGGGCGGATACGCAGTATTTT.

The chain joins TRBV18 to TRBJ2-7; 7 bases align to TRBD2. J lost 3 bases, V lost 0 bases, and 2 bases had no gene match. The CDR3 has 14 residues. Looked up from germline, CDR1 is KGHSH and CDR2 is LQKENI. DNA of the CDR3: TGTGCCAGCTCACCACCGGGACTAAACTACGAGCAGTACTTC. This sequence encodes CASSPPGLNYEQYF.

Only a few counts were recorded for this clone. Other nucleotide sequences from this sample produce the same CDR3. V and J are TRBV11-2 and TRBJ2-7; the match to TRBD2 covers 11 bases. Unmatched junction bases numbered 1, after V lost 3 bases and J lost 3 bases. Germline-derived CDR1 and CDR2 are SGHAT and FQNNGV. CDR3 size: 14 residues. The CDR3 DNA sequence: TGTGCCAGCAGCTTTACTAGCGGGGGCTACGAGCAGTACTTC. Residues: CASSFTSGGYEQYF.

This sequence joins TRBV7-9 and TRBJ1-1; maybe TRBD1 (5 bases). Trimming stripped 2 bases from V and 5 bases from J, with 15 bases between. Per the germline V gene, CDR1 is SEHNR and CDR2 is FQNEAQ (reference sequence). This CDR3 is 15 amino acids long. CDR3 bases: TGTGCCAGCAGCTTATATGGCAGGGAAGGTACTGAAGCTTTCTTT. Translating gives CASSLYGREGTEAFF.

This chain uses TRBV7-2 with TRBJ1-1, with a weak D call TRBD1 (5 bases). CDR1 is SGHTA and CDR2 is FQGNSA in the germline V gene. Trimming left V 5 bases short and J 1 base short, with 20 bases between. The CDR3 is 17 amino acids. CDR3 coding DNA: TGTGCCAGCAGCCTCTGGGACTCCGACCCAGGGAACACTGAAGCTTTCTTT. It translates to CASSLWDSDPGNTEAFF.

This chain uses TRBV7-2 with TRBJ2-1; D is unresolved. V shed 1 base and J shed 2 bases, with 9 bases lying between them. The CDR3 loop spans 15 amino acids. In germline, CDR1 is SGHTA, CDR2 FQGNSA. DNA of the CDR3: TGTGCCAGCAGCTTAGGAGCGAGTACCTACAATGAGCAGTTCTTC. Encoded protein: CASSLGASTYNEQFF.

The chain combines TRBV5-1 with TRBJ1-4, with D possibly being TRBD1 (6 bases). CDR1 is SGHRS, CDR2 YFSETQ, per germline. The CDR3 runs 17 residues. V shed 4 bases and J shed 3 bases, with 19 bases lying between them. The CDR3 sequence: CASSQSGQSRPNEKLFF. The DNA for the CDR3 is TGCGCCAGCAGCCAATCTGGACAGTCAAGACCTAATGAAAAACTGTTTTTT.

This clone was found once. The chain recombines TRBV4-3 with TRBJ1-2; tentative D call: TRBD1 (5 bases). Germline CDR1 LGHNA, CDR2 YSLEER. This CDR3 contains 14 residues. Trimming pared 0 bases from V and 6 bases from J, leaving 11 bases between. CDR3 loop: CASSQDQGINGYTF. The CDR3 region has the DNA TGCGCCAGCAGCCAAGACCAGGGAATAAATGGCTACACCTTC.

The sample holds one count of this clone. The rearrangement joins TRBV6-2 or TRBV6-3 to TRBJ2-5; possibly TRBD2 for D (5 bases). The V gene lost 8 bases and the J gene lost 5 bases, with 15 bases spanning the gap. This CDR3 region has 13 residues. CDR1 MNHEY and CDR2 SVGEGT come from the germline V gene. The CDR3 coding sequence is TGTGCCAGCCGCCGCTTAACGGGGGAGACCCAGTACTTC. This encodes CASRRLTGETQYF.

The V and J genes are TRBV6-5 and TRBJ1-5; D is unresolved. Trimming stripped 6 bases from V and 2 bases from J, with 14 bases between. CDR3 length: 15 residues. The germline CDR1 and CDR2 sequences are MNHEY and SVGAGI. The DNA for the CDR3 is TGTGCCAGCAGGAGGGATGCTGATGGCAATCAGCCCCAGCATTTT. Translating it yields CASRRDADGNQPQHF.

This rearrangement joins TRBV7-9 to TRBJ1-2; the D is unclear. The CDR3 sequence is 15 residues long. From germline, CDR1 is SEHNR and CDR2 FQNEAQ (reference sequence). Between the trimmed V and J ends, which lost 4 bases and 0 bases, there was a span of 12 bases. This chain's CDR3 is CASSYAGSANYGYTF. The CDR3 DNA reads as TGTGCCAGCAGCTACGCAGGCTCAGCTAACTATGGCTACACCTTC.

The chain has TRBV7-9 and TRBJ1-4, with D perhaps TRBD1 (5 bases). Trimming stripped 0 bases from V and 7 bases from J, with 15 bases between. The CDR3 covers 16 residues. CDR1 and CDR2 (germline): SEHNR, FQNEAQ (reference sequence). CDR3 sequence reads: CASSLAGGGVGEKLFF. The CDR3 DNA sequence: TGTGCCAGCAGCTTAGCGGGCGGGGGAGTCGGTGAAAAACTGTTTTTT. The full variable domain, completed using reference TRBV7-9 and TRBJ1-4, is DTGVSQNPRHKITKRGQNVTFRCDPISEHNRLYWYRQTLGQGPEFLTYFQNEAQLEKSRLLSDRFSAERPKGSFSTLEIQRTEQGDSAMYLCASSLAGGGVGEKLFFGSGTQLSVL.

J is TRBJ2-3 and V is TRBV6-5; 7 bases fit TRBD1. V lost 5 bases and J lost 8; bases outside the gene matches: 13. The CDR3 loop spans 15 amino acids. From germline, CDR1 is MNHEY and CDR2 SVGAGI. CDR3 in amino acids: CASSLLQGSQATQYF. The CDR3 DNA follows: TGTGCCAGCAGTCTTTTACAGGGGTCACAGGCTACGCAGTATTTT.

The V and J genes are TRBV7-9 and TRBJ1-1; unclear D gene. CDR1 SEHNR and CDR2 FQNEAQ come from the germline V gene (reference sequence). The V end was cut by 3 bases, the J end by 1 base, with 6 bases between. This CDR3 region has 13 residues. The CDR3: CASSFRENTEAFF. CDR3 coding DNA: TGTGCCAGCAGCTTCCGGGAGAACACTGAAGCTTTCTTT.

The rearrangement uses TRBV5-6 and TRBJ2-1; 11 nucleotides align to TRBD1. V trimming: 3 bases; J trimming: 2 bases; junction bases outside the gene matches: 4. This CDR3 spans 16 amino acids. Germline-derived CDR1 and CDR2 are SGHDT and YYEEEE. The chain's CDR3 is CASSSPGQGAYNEQFF. Here the CDR3 DNA reads TGTGCCAGCAGCTCACCGGGACAGGGGGCCTACAATGAGCAGTTCTTC.

This rearrangement joins TRBV4-1 to TRBJ1-2; D may be TRBD1 (6 bases). V was clipped by 3 bases and J by 2 bases, with 10 bases between them. CDR1 and CDR2 from the germline V gene are MGHRA and YSYEKL. CDR3 length: 14 amino acids. CDR3: CASSHDGQNYGYTF. Here the CDR3 DNA reads TGCGCCAGCAGCCACGATGGACAGAACTATGGCTACACCTTC.

V and J are TRBV6-5 and TRBJ1-2; a possible D gene is TRBD1 (5 bases). CDR1 and CDR2 (germline): MNHEY, SVGAGI. CDR3 size: 13 residues. The ends were cut back, 0 bases at V and 7 bases at J, with 9 bases in the middle. The DNA of the CDR3 is TGTGCCAGCAGTTACTCGGGGCAGGGTGGCTACACCTTC. This encodes CASSYSGQGGYTF.

DNA for the CDR3: TGTGCCAGCAGCAGGTCCAAAGTCGGGTGGAGCAATCAGCCCCAGCATTTT. It specifies CASSRSKVGWSNQPQHF. V gene TRBV6-2 or TRBV6-3 combines with J gene TRBJ1-5; D gene ambiguous. V was cut by 6 bases and J by 1 base, with 19 bases left in between. This CDR3 is 17 amino acids long. CDR1 is MNHEY, CDR2 SVGEGT, per germline.